The present TCR beta chain was sequenced within a study of blood T cell repertoires in COVID-19. Study overall: Samples representing acute and convalescent COVID-19 were sourced from the United States, Italy and Spain.

The germline gives CDR1 SGHRS, CDR2 YFSETQ. The CDR3 length is 14 residues. Trimming cost V 7 bases and J 0 bases, with 13 bases left between them. Original data processing: Reference gene primer amplification gave nucleated cell count estimates. The assay was immunoSEQ multiplex PCR, and TCRdb's table has in-frame clones only and misses some. D and trimming come from the DNA, and the V and J calls and clone size come from that table. The table lists about 75,000 clones, 70% to 90% of them singletons, with roughly a fifth in the top ten. This chain joins TRBV5-1 and TRBJ1-2; D perhaps matches TRBD1 (5 bases). The receptor comes from a human donor in a cohort sampled during active COVID-19. Material: peripheral blood. The CDR3, as DNA: TGCGCCAGCGGGACCGGGGGGGCTAACTATGGCTACACCTTC. It specifies CASGTGGANYGYTF. Combining the CDR3 with reference TRBV5-1 and TRBJ1-2 gives the whole variable domain KAGVTQTPRYLIKTRGQQVTLSCSPISGHRSVSWYQQTPGQGLQFLFEYFSETQRNKGNFPGRFSGRQFSNSRSEMNVSTLELGDSALYLCASGTGGANYGYTFGSGTRLTVV.